Each of the 27 T cell receptor beta chains below was sequenced from the same sample in a study of blood T cell repertoires in COVID-19. Generated by immunoSEQ multiplex PCR, the TCRdb table keeps only in-frame clones and is missing some. Of about 430,000 clones detected, 75% to 90% appear once; the ten largest clones hold 1.1%. Sequencing used PBMCs or T cells enriched from blood (not recorded which). Receptors originate from a man between 25 and 39 years old who had recovered from COVID-19.

The chain carries TRBV7-9 and TRBJ2-7; possible D gene TRBD2, 6 bases. The V end was cut by 1 base, the J end by 2 bases, with 12 bases between. This CDR3 has 15 residues. CDR1 and CDR2 from the germline V gene are SEHNR and FQNEAQ (reference sequence). CDR3 nucleotides: TGTGCCAGCAGCTTAGATATGGACTATACCTACGAGCAGTACTTC. This gives the protein CASSLDMDYTYEQYF. The complete variable domain, with remaining parts taken from reference TRBV7-9 and TRBJ2-7, reads DTGVSQNPRHKITKRGQNVTFRCDPISEHNRLYWYRQTLGQGPEFLTYFQNEAQLEKSRLLSDRFSAERPKGSFSTLEIQRTEQGDSAMYLCASSLDMDYTYEQYFGPGTRLTVT.

This chain links TRBV5-6 with TRBJ2-2, with 12 bases aligning to TRBD1. CDR3 size: 17 residues. V lost 4 bases to trimming and J lost 2 bases; unmatched junction nucleotides: 6. CDR1 and CDR2 from the germline V gene are SGHDT and YYEEEE. CDR3 loop: CASSETGTGGNTGELFF. The CDR3 DNA reads TGTGCCAGCAGCGAGACCGGGACAGGGGGCAACACCGGGGAGCTGTTTTTT.

This clone was seen a handful of times. The chain joins TRBV29-1 to TRBJ2-7, with TRBD2 matching over 7 bases. The CDR3 has 15 amino acids. Germline V gene lookup returns CDR1 SQVTM and CDR2 ANQGSEA. After removal of 3 bases from V and 4 bases from J, the junction contained 12 bases not matched to a gene. The CDR3 protein is CSVELRSGAAYEQYF. The CDR3 bases are TGCAGCGTTGAGCTGAGGAGCGGGGCCGCATACGAGCAGTACTTC.

This chain joins TRBV4-1 and TRBJ2-5, with 7 bases identical to TRBD2. Germline V gene lookup returns CDR1 MGHRA and CDR2 YSYEKL. Trimming cost V 2 bases and J 0 bases; bases outside gene matches: 6. This CDR3 has 16 residues. The CDR3 coding sequence is TGCGCCAGCAGCCAAACTGCTGGGACTAACCAAGAGACCCAGTACTTC. Translation: CASSQTAGTNQETQYF.

V is TRBV24-1 and J is TRBJ1-2; 7 bases are shared with TRBD1. This CDR3 is built from 13 residues. V shed 7 bases, J shed 4 bases, and the junction held 5 bases outside the gene matches. Germline CDR1 reads KGHDR; CDR2 reads SFDVKD. The CDR3 protein is CATSLTGIYGYTF. The CDR3 bases are TGTGCCACCAGCTTGACAGGGATCTATGGCTACACCTTC.

This chain uses TRBV28 with TRBJ1-5, with D hard to call. Germline V gives CDR1 MDHEN, CDR2 SYDVKM. V lost 2 bases and J lost 0, with 5 bases in between. The CDR3 spans 14 residues. In DNA form, the CDR3 reads TGTGCCAGCAGTTTAAATCGTAGCAATCAGCCCCAGCATTTT. Protein sequence: CASSLNRSNQPQHF.

The chain recombines TRBV18 with TRBJ1-1; 7 bases map to TRBD1. V shed 3 bases and J 5 bases; nucleotides not matched to a gene: 15. Germline V gene data show CDR1 as KGHSH and CDR2 as LQKENI. This CDR3 region has 17 residues. The CDR3 DNA sequence: TGTGCCAGCTCACCCCTAGTCTTAACGAGGGGGCTGACTGAAGCTTTCTTT. Translation: CASSPLVLTRGLTEAFF. The full variable domain, completed using reference TRBV18 and TRBJ1-1, is NAGVMQNPRHLVRRRGQEARLRCSPMKGHSHVYWYRQLPEEGLKFMVYLQKENIIDESGMPKERFSAEFPKEGPSILRIQQVVRGDSAAYFCASSPLVLTRGLTEAFFGQGTRLTVV.

J is TRBJ2-7 and V is TRBV18; D gene uncertain. The germline CDR1 and CDR2 sequences are KGHSH and LQKENI. With 0 bases removed from V and 5 bases from J, the gap between germline ends came to 11 bases. The CDR3 is 14 amino acids. The CDR3 sequence: CASSPPASENEQYF. The DNA for the CDR3 is TGTGCCAGCTCACCACCGGCTAGTGAGAACGAGCAGTACTTC. The variable domain in full, with the rest retrieved from reference TRBV18 and TRBJ2-7, is NAGVMQNPRHLVRRRGQEARLRCSPMKGHSHVYWYRQLPEEGLKFMVYLQKENIIDESGMPKERFSAEFPKEGPSILRIQQVVRGDSAAYFCASSPPASENEQYFGPGTRLTVT.

The V gene is TRBV27, the J gene TRBJ2-1, with TRBD1 identical over 9 bases. CDR1 MNHEY and CDR2 SMNVEV come from the germline V gene (reference sequence). This CDR3 has 13 amino acids. Losses at the gene ends were 6 bases for V and 6 bases for J; bases not matched to a gene: 3. CDR3 DNA: TGTGCCAGCAGCCCGACAGGGGGCAATGAGCAGTTCTTC. It yields the protein CASSPTGGNEQFF.

The chain employs TRBV10-2 and TRBJ1-4, with a tentative D call TRBD1 (5 bases). The CDR3 extends over 13 amino acids. Germline V gene data show CDR1 as WSHSY and CDR2 as SAAADI. Trimming took off 6 bases at V and 4 bases at J, with 9 bases between the two ends. The CDR3 bases are TGCGCCAGCAGCCAGGGTATTAATGAAAAACTGTTTTTT. This codes for CASSQGINEKLFF.

This chain uses TRBV7-2 with TRBJ2-3; 10 bases fit TRBD2. Trimming took 1 base from V and 5 from J; bases not matched to a gene: 9. CDR1 SGHTA and CDR2 FQGNSA come from the germline V gene. The CDR3 contains 17 residues. In nucleotides, the CDR3 is TGTGCCAGCAGCTTAGGGGGAGCGGGAGGGATTGGAGATACGCAGTATTTT. Its protein product is CASSLGGAGGIGDTQYF.

This chain uses TRBV28 with TRBJ1-2; D unresolved. Trimming removed 7 bases from V and 8 bases from J, with 14 bases in between. The CDR3 totals 12 residues. Looked up from germline, CDR1 is MDHEN and CDR2 is SYDVKM. The CDR3 here is CASISTQVGYTF. In DNA form, the CDR3 reads TGTGCCAGCATCAGCACCCAGGTCGGCTACACCTTC.

The V gene is TRBV7-9, the J gene TRBJ2-3; TRBD2 matches at 13 bases. In germline, CDR1 is SEHNR, CDR2 FQNEAQ (reference sequence). The CDR3 sequence is 17 residues long. V was clipped by 5 bases and J by 3 bases; unmatched bases: 8. CDR3 DNA sequence: TGTGCCAGCAGCGATCCCGGACTAGCGGGAGTGACAGATACGCAGTATTTT. It translates to CASSDPGLAGVTDTQYF.

The sample holds one count of this clone. DNA for the CDR3: TGTGCCAGCAGCTTCGCAACTAGCGGGGGCTCCTACGAGCAGTACTTC. Its translation: CASSFATSGGSYEQYF. The J gene is TRBJ2-7, the V gene TRBV11-2; 11 bases align to TRBD2. V shed 3 bases, J shed 0 bases, and the junction held 4 bases outside the gene matches. This CDR3 spans 16 amino acids. Germline CDR1 and CDR2: SGHAT and FQNNGV.

At least ten counts were recorded for this clone. CDR3 sequence reads: CASSVDRTGGNYGYTF. CDR3 bases: TGTGCCAGCAGCGTAGATCGGACAGGGGGCAACTATGGCTACACCTTC. The chain links TRBV9 to TRBJ1-2; 11 bases line up with TRBD1. Trimming at V came to 0 bases and at J to 2 bases, leaving 3 bases not matched to a gene. This CDR3 is built from 16 residues. Germline V lookup: CDR1 SGDLS, CDR2 YYNGEE.

This clone turned up a few times. The rearrangement joins TRBV6-5 to TRBJ1-1, with D possibly TRBD1 on 6 matching bases. The CDR3 spans 15 residues. Per germline, CDR1 MNHEY and CDR2 SVGAGI. V lost 7 bases and J 1 base, leaving 16 bases between the germline ends. The CDR3 nucleotides are TGTGCCAGCATTAGTAGGACAGATGGGAACACTGAAGCTTTCTTT. Protein product: CASISRTDGNTEAFF.

The rearrangement joins TRBV18 to TRBJ2-1; TRBD2 matches at 12 bases. The ends lost 3 bases at V and 9 bases at J; junction bases unmatched: 12. This CDR3 is 17 amino acids long. The germline V gene encodes CDR1 KGHSH and CDR2 LQKENI. In nucleotides, the CDR3 is TGTGCCAGCTCACCTTGGACTAGCGGGGAGTCCGAGGGTGAGCAGTTCTTC. Its translation: CASSPWTSGESEGEQFF.

The rearrangement uses TRBV21-1 and TRBJ2-7; the D call in the table, TRBD2, was not verified against the DNA. TRBV21-1 corresponds to a pseudogene. There are 22 residues in the CDR3. CDR3 nucleotide sequence: TGTGCCAGCAGCAGCCCCTCTCTCTTCGGACGGAAAACTAGCGGGAGGGCCTACGAGCAGTACTTC. This translates into CASSSPSLFGRKTSGRAYEQYF.

This chain links TRBV3-1 (or the pseudogene TRBV3-2) with TRBJ2-3; D is undetermined. Germline V gives CDR1 LGHDT, CDR2 YNNKEL (reference sequence). With 4 bases removed from V and 3 bases from J, the gap between germline ends came to 11 bases. The CDR3 sequence is 14 residues long. CDR3 amino acids: CASSPGFLTDTQYF. The CDR3 DNA reads as TGTGCCAGCAGCCCCGGGTTCCTGACAGATACGCAGTATTTT.

This chain joins TRBV29-1 and TRBJ2-1, with D perhaps TRBD1 (6 bases). V was pared by 3 bases and J by 0 bases, with 9 bases between. CDR1 and CDR2 from the germline V gene are SQVTM and ANQGSEA. This CDR3 is 14 amino acids long. CDR3 nucleotides: TGCAGCGTTGACCAGGGGAGCTCCTACAATGAGCAGTTCTTC. Its protein is CSVDQGSSYNEQFF.

The V call is TRBV7-9, the J call TRBJ2-5, with TRBD2 as a possible D gene (7 bases). The CDR3 extends over 13 amino acids. V was shortened by 7 bases and J by 5 bases, with 14 bases between the two germline ends. Germline-derived CDR1 and CDR2 are SEHNR and FQNEAQ (reference sequence). The CDR3 DNA reads as TGTGCCAGCAATTCCGGGGGGCTGGAGACCCAGTACTTC. Protein: CASNSGGLETQYF.

The rearrangement uses TRBV28 and TRBJ1-2; TRBD1 is a possible D gene (6 bases). The CDR3 totals 15 residues. The germline V gene encodes CDR1 MDHEN and CDR2 SYDVKM. V was cut by 2 bases and J by 4 bases, with 14 bases left in between. CDR3 DNA: TGTGCCAGCAGTTTAGGGGGCCCGCGTCTCTATGGCTACACCTTC. Its translation: CASSLGGPRLYGYTF.

The chain is built from TRBV18 and TRBJ2-7; no firm D call. CDR1 KGHSH and CDR2 LQKENI come from the germline V gene. V was cut by 2 bases and J by 0 bases, with 11 bases left in between. This CDR3 spans 15 amino acids. The CDR3 nucleotides read TGTGCCAGCTCACCAGTCAGTTCAAGCTCCTACGAGCAGTACTTC. The encoded protein is CASSPVSSSSYEQYF.

This clone was picked up one time. The DNA of the CDR3 is TGCGCCAGCAGCTCCTCCTCCCCGGACAGGGAGGGCTACACCTTC. It specifies CASSSSSPDREGYTF. This sequence joins TRBV5-1 and TRBJ1-2, with 8 bases lining up with TRBD1. Germline lookup yields CDR1 SGHRS and CDR2 YFSETQ. J was trimmed by 8 bases and V by 3 bases; bases with no gene match: 12. The CDR3 has 15 residues.

This clone was seen more than once but under ten times. This rearrangement joins TRBV28 to TRBJ1-4; a weak D match, TRBD1 (6 bases). Trimming removed 5 bases from V and 4 bases from J, with 11 bases in between. The CDR3 has 14 residues. Germline values: CDR1 MDHEN, CDR2 SYDVKM. The CDR3 sequence is CASSRDINNEKLFF. DNA for the CDR3: TGTGCCAGCAGTCGGGACATTAATAATGAAAAACTGTTTTTT.

The chain employs TRBV4-1 and TRBJ2-1; TRBD2 might be the D (6 bases). This CDR3 region has 17 residues. Trimming pared 3 bases from V and 4 bases from J, leaving 19 bases between. Per germline, CDR1 MGHRA and CDR2 YSYEKL. CDR3 nucleotides: TGCGCCAGCAGCCAGGCCGGGACTGTAGGCCTTTACAATGAGCAGTTCTTC. This translates into CASSQAGTVGLYNEQFF.

The chain has TRBV6-5 and TRBJ1-2; 9 bases are a match to TRBD1. The CDR3 spans 14 residues. Per the germline V gene, CDR1 is MNHEY and CDR2 is SVGAGI. V shed 6 bases, J shed 4 bases, and the junction held 6 bases outside the gene matches. CDR3 in amino acids: CASRRTGAPYGYTF. The CDR3 coding sequence is TGTGCCAGCAGAAGGACAGGGGCTCCCTATGGCTACACCTTC.